These 15 T cell receptor beta chains originate from one sample sequenced in a study of neoadjuvant anti-PD-1 for oral cavity cancer. The table came from immunoSEQ multiplex PCR; TCRdb's copy has only in-frame clones and leaves some out. The data hold 68,000 or so clones, with around 83% observed a single time. Time point indicated: after neoadjuvant nivolumab, at surgical resection. This specimen was PBMCs, taken after nivolumab (anti-PD-1) treatment. These receptor sequences come from a person between 35 and 79 years old with oral cavity squamous cell carcinoma.

The V call is TRBV13, the J call TRBJ2-1; tentative D call: TRBD2 (6 bases). The ends were cut back, 5 bases at V and 6 bases at J, with 11 bases in the middle. This CDR3 has 13 amino acids. CDR1 and CDR2 from the germline V gene are PRHDT and FYEKMQ (reference sequence). The CDR3 region is CASSIRDFNEQFF. CDR3 sequence (DNA): TGTGCCAGCAGCATCAGGGACTTCAATGAGCAGTTCTTC.

V is TRBV28 and J is TRBJ2-5, with TRBD2 matching 7 bases. This CDR3 comprises 16 residues. Unmatched junction bases numbered 12, after V lost 3 bases and J lost 5 bases. Germline V gene sequence: CDR1 MDHEN, CDR2 SYDVKM. This chain's CDR3 is CASSFDGEGRRETQYF. The DNA for the CDR3 is TGTGCCAGCAGTTTTGATGGGGAGGGGAGGCGGGAGACCCAGTACTTC.

The J gene is TRBJ2-5, the V gene TRBV5-1; a weak D match, TRBD1 (5 bases). There are 13 residues in the CDR3. Per germline, CDR1 SGHRS and CDR2 YFSETQ. Trimming removed 4 bases at V and 4 bases at J, with 11 bases between. This CDR3 reads CASSPERGETQYF. The DNA of the CDR3 is TGCGCCAGCAGCCCCGAAAGGGGAGAGACCCAGTACTTC.

V and J are TRBV12-5 and TRBJ2-7; TRBD2 aligns across 9 bases. The V gene end was trimmed by 2 bases and the J gene end by 4 bases; junction bases not matched to a gene: 12. The CDR3 is made up of 17 amino acids. CDR1 is LGHNT, CDR2 FRNRAP, per germline. This chain's CDR3 is CASGLTNSGRTVYEQYF. CDR3 in DNA: TGTGCTAGTGGTTTGACAAATAGCGGGAGAACCGTTTACGAGCAGTACTTC.

The CDR3 DNA is TGTGCCACCTCAAAGGGGGGTAGCGGGACGACCTACGAGCAGTACTTC. Encoded protein: CATSKGGSGTTYEQYF. This chain joins TRBV2 and TRBJ2-7, with 8 bases identical to TRBD2. This CDR3 is built from 16 residues. The V and J ends lost 10 bases and 2 bases, in that order; junction bases with no gene match: 16. Germline CDR1 and CDR2: SNHLY and FYNNEI. The entire variable domain, with the rest obtained from reference TRBV2 and TRBJ2-7, is as follows: EPEVTQTPSHQVTQMGQEVILRCVPISNHLYFYWYRQILGQKVEFLVSFYNNEISEKSEIFDDQFSVERPDGSNFTLKIRSTKLEDSAMYFCATSKGGSGTTYEQYFGPGTRLTVT.

This clone has just one count. The rearrangement links TRBV7-9 to TRBJ2-1; the D gene is possibly TRBD1 (5 bases). V lost 3 bases and J lost 6, with 12 bases in between. The germline gives CDR1 SEHNR, CDR2 FQNEAQ (reference sequence). The CDR3 consists of 14 residues. The CDR3, as DNA: TGTGCCAGCAGCTTCTATCCTAGGGGCAATGAGCAGTTCTTC. Protein product: CASSFYPRGNEQFF.

The V gene is TRBV7-8, the J gene TRBJ2-6; D gene uncertain. Germline V lookup: CDR1 SGHVS, CDR2 FQNEAQ. The CDR3 is made up of 15 amino acids. Trimming left V 0 bases short and J 0 bases short, with 3 bases between. The CDR3 spells CASSLAHSGANVLTF. In DNA form, the CDR3 reads TGTGCCAGCAGCTTAGCGCACTCTGGGGCCAACGTCCTGACTTTC.

This rearrangement joins TRBV6-5 to TRBJ2-2, with D unclear. Germline CDR1 is MNHEY and CDR2 is SVGAGI. This CDR3 comprises 14 residues. With 4 bases removed from V and 9 bases from J, the gap between germline ends came to 15 bases. Here the CDR3 reads CASSSGSGLRELFF. Written as DNA, the CDR3 is TGTGCCAGCAGTTCCGGGTCCGGCCTTCGGGAGCTGTTTTTT.

The chain has TRBV4-2 and TRBJ2-2; D remains ambiguous. The V gene lost 0 bases and the J gene lost 6 bases, with 5 bases spanning the gap. Germline CDR1 reads LGHNA; CDR2 reads YNFKEQ. The CDR3 extends over 13 amino acids. The CDR3 nucleotides are TGTGCCAGCAGCCAAGATGGCCCCGGGGAGCTGTTTTTT. Amino acids: CASSQDGPGELFF.

The chain links TRBV6-5 to TRBJ2-3, with 11 bases fitting TRBD2. The CDR3 is made up of 14 amino acids. V shed 7 bases and J 4 bases; nucleotides not matched to a gene: 4. Germline assignment: CDR1 MNHEY and CDR2 SVGAGI. CDR3 loop: CASTPGLAADTQYF. CDR3 DNA: TGTGCCAGCACCCCGGGACTAGCGGCAGATACGCAGTATTTT.

The V call is TRBV6-6, the J call TRBJ1-4; D uncertain. This CDR3 spans 15 amino acids. Per the germline V gene, CDR1 is MNHNY and CDR2 is SVGAGI (reference sequence). Trimming took 6 bases from V and 10 from J, leaving 21 bases between them. CDR3 in amino acids: CASRQDTSVGRKLFF. CDR3 DNA sequence: TGTGCCAGCAGACAAGATACTAGCGTCGGCCGAAAACTGTTTTTT.

Of note for this clone: Different DNA sequences within this sample yield the same CDR3. V and J are TRBV29-1 and TRBJ2-5; 9 bases fit TRBD2. With 2 bases clipped from V and 5 bases from J, the junction kept 3 bases outside the gene matches. The CDR3 contains 13 residues. Per germline, CDR1 SQVTM and CDR2 ANQGSEA. CDR3 DNA sequence: TGCAGCGTTGAACGGACTAGCGAGGAGACCCAGTACTTC. Protein: CSVERTSEETQYF.

The chain couples TRBV21-1 to TRBJ2-1; the D call TRBD1 from the table was never checked on the DNA. TRBV21-1 is noted as a pseudogene. This CDR3 comprises 12 residues. The CDR3 region has the DNA TGTGCCATTGTTAAAGGGGACAATGAGCAGTTCTTC. Amino acid sequence: CAIVKGDNEQFF.

CDR3 in amino acids: CASSVTGTGYEQYF. The DNA of the CDR3 is TGTGCCAGTAGTGTGACAGGGACTGGGTACGAGCAGTACTTC. V gene TRBV19 combines with J gene TRBJ2-7; D might be TRBD1 (7 bases). Germline CDR1 reads LNHDA; CDR2 reads SQIVND (reference sequence). The CDR3 sequence is 14 residues long. V lost 5 bases, J lost 4 bases, and 15 bases lay in between.

The chain has TRBV19 and TRBJ1-4; D unclear. CDR1 is LNHDA and CDR2 is SQIVND in the germline V gene (reference sequence). With 3 bases removed from V and 0 bases from J, the gap between germline ends came to 11 bases. This CDR3 is built from 16 residues. This CDR3 is CASSIGDRSTNEKLFF. The CDR3 nucleotides read TGTGCCAGTAGTATTGGGGATCGGTCAACTAATGAAAAACTGTTTTTT.